The present entry profiles one T cell receptor (beta chain) with its context. These data belong to a study of blood T cell repertoires in COVID-19. Study information: The origin of the acute and convalescent COVID-19 samples was the United States, Italy and Spain. PBMCs, B-cell-depleted T cells, or T cells provided the cDNA or gDNA that made up the material.

The CDR3 extends over 15 amino acids. After removal of 2 bases from V and 5 bases from J, the junction contained 2 bases not matched to a gene. The germline CDR1 and CDR2 sequences are SEHNR and FQNEAQ (reference sequence). In the authors' workflow: Estimation of nucleated cell counts was performed using reference gene primer amplification. Some clones are missing from TCRdb's copy, which holds only in-frame ones; the method was immunoSEQ multiplex PCR. V, J and clone size reflect that table, while D and trimming were determined from the DNA. The table lists more than 90,000 clones, 75% to 90% of them singletons.

The clonotype was recovered from a woman aged 70-85 years with acute or convalescent COVID-19. The chain recombines TRBV7-9 with TRBJ1-5; TRBD1 agrees at 11 bases. Sequencing was carried out using peripheral blood. This chain's CDR3 is CASSLRDRGYQPQHF. CDR3 nucleotides: TGTGCCAGCAGCTTACGGGACAGGGGGTATCAGCCCCAGCATTTT.